These 4 T cell receptor beta chains originate from one sample sequenced in a study of T-cell reconstitution after alpha-beta-depleted transplantation in children. The TCRbeta library incorporated unique molecular identifiers. TCRdb redid the calling of the PCR reads with MiXCR, one entry per CDR3 protein. Among just over 950,000 distinct CDR3 sequences listed, roughly 29% were seen once. This specimen was PBMCs, mostly from graft donor cells, taken 360 days after TCRalphabeta/CD19-depleted stem cell transplant. These receptors originate from a boy in the first two years of life who had a stem cell transplant for SCID, so the T cells may come from the graft donor.

The genes are TRBV28 and TRBJ1-4; maybe TRBD1 (5 bases). From germline, CDR1 is MDHEN and CDR2 SYDVKM. The CDR3 has 15 residues. Trimming cost V 3 bases and J 8 bases, with 16 bases left between them. DNA of the CDR3: TGTGCCAGCAGTTTCGTTAGTGGGGGATTCGAAAAACTGTTTTTT. Its translation is CASSFVSGGFEKLFF.

CDR3 nucleotide sequence: TGCGCCAGCAGCTTTGCTCCGGGACAGCCAACATACGAGCAGTACTTC. Its protein product is CASSFAPGQPTYEQYF. The genes are TRBV5-1 and TRBJ2-7, with TRBD1 matching 7 bases. Germline V gene sequence: CDR1 SGHRS, CDR2 YFSETQ. V lost 2 bases to trimming and J lost 4 bases; unmatched junction nucleotides: 12. This CDR3 has 16 amino acids.

This chain links TRBV5-5 with TRBJ2-5, with a weak D call TRBD2 (5 bases). Germline assignment: CDR1 SGHKS and CDR2 YYEKEE (reference sequence). This CDR3 contains 14 residues. The germline V and J ends were trimmed by 2 bases and 4 bases, with 12 bases remaining between them. CDR3 nucleotides: TGTGCCAGCAGCTTCTCGATTCGGGGAGAGACCCAGTACTTC. Encoded protein: CASSFSIRGETQYF.

This clonotype showed up many times. The V and J genes are TRBV28 and TRBJ2-5, with TRBD1 matching 9 bases. Germline CDR1 is MDHEN and CDR2 is SYDVKM. The CDR3 is 14 residues long. After removal of 3 bases from V and 5 bases from J, the junction contained 4 bases not matched to a gene. The CDR3 protein is CASSLGQGLETQYF. The CDR3 DNA is TGTGCCAGCAGTTTGGGACAGGGATTGGAGACCCAGTACTTC.